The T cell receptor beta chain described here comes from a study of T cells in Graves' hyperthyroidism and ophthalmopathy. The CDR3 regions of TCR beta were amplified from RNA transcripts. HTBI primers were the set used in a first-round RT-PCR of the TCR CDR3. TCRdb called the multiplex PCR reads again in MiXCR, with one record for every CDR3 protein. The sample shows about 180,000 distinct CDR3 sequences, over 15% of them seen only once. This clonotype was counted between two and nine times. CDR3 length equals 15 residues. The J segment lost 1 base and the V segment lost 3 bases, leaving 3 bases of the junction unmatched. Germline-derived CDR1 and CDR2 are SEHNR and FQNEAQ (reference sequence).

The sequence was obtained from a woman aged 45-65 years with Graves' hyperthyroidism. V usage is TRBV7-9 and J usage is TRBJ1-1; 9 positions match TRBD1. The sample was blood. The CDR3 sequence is CASSLKQGANTEAFF. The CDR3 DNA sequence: TGTGCCAGCAGCTTGAAACAGGGGGCGAACACTGAAGCTTTCTTT.